These 13 T cell receptor beta chains share one sample of origin, sequenced in a study of patients and donors after allogeneic stem cell transplantation. TCRdb reprocessed the RT-PCR reads with MiXCR, giving one entry per CDR3 protein. The sample lists around 200,000 distinct CDR3 sequences; about 37% were seen once. Sample: blood, either unsorted or a sorted T cell fraction (not recorded which). These receptors all come from a human donor who was either an allogeneic HSCT recipient or a stem cell or donor lymphocyte infusion donor (not recorded which). It is not recorded whose cells these are; they may come from a transplant donor.

This clonotype was counted a few times. The rearrangement joins TRBV21-1 to TRBJ1-1; the table's D call, TRBD1, was not checked against the DNA. TRBV21-1 is a pseudogene. This CDR3 spans 18 amino acids. CDR3 nucleotides: TGTGCCAGCAGCAAAGATCAGAGGGCGGACAGCCCGAACACTGAAGCTTTCTTT. Translation gives CASSKDQRADSPNTEAFF.

V is TRBV28 and J is TRBJ2-6, with 8 bases aligning to TRBD2. J lost 3 bases, V lost 2 bases, and 3 bases had no gene match. The germline gives CDR1 MDHEN, CDR2 SYDVKM. This CDR3 has 16 residues. CDR3 nucleotide sequence: TGTGCCAGCAGTTTAGGCGGGGGGCTTGGGGCCAACGTCCTGACTTTC. Its protein product is CASSLGGGLGANVLTF.

This sequence joins TRBV18 and TRBJ1-5; TRBD1 matches at 7 bases. CDR1 KGHSH and CDR2 LQKENI come from the germline V gene. This CDR3 region has 14 residues. The J segment lost 5 bases and the V segment lost 5 bases, leaving 6 bases of the junction unmatched. The CDR3 protein is CASSGIQGDQPQHF. The CDR3 nucleotides read TGTGCCAGCTCAGGAATCCAGGGGGATCAGCCCCAGCATTTT. Filled out from reference TRBV18 and TRBJ1-5, the complete variable domain reads NAGVMQNPRHLVRRRGQEARLRCSPMKGHSHVYWYRQLPEEGLKFMVYLQKENIIDESGMPKERFSAEFPKEGPSILRIQQVVRGDSAAYFCASSGIQGDQPQHFGDGTRLSIL.

The gene calls are TRBV28 and TRBJ1-4; perhaps TRBD1 as D (6 bases). The CDR3 extends over 14 amino acids. V gave up 6 bases and J gave up 8 bases, with 16 bases separating them. Germline V gene sequence: CDR1 MDHEN, CDR2 SYDVKM. CDR3 DNA: TGTGCCAGCAGCTTGAGGGGGTTGCGAGAAAAACTGTTTTTT. The encoded protein is CASSLRGLREKLFF.

This clonotype has just a few counts. The rearrangement joins TRBV29-1 to TRBJ1-5; TRBD1 matches 10 bases. The CDR3 sequence is 13 residues long. Germline CDR1 and CDR2: SQVTM and ANQGSEA. With 6 bases clipped from V and 6 bases from J, the junction kept 5 bases outside the gene matches. The CDR3 nucleotides read TGCAGCGTCCGCGGACAGGGGGGTCAGCCCCAGCATTTT. This gives the protein CSVRGQGGQPQHF.

The gene calls are TRBV30 and TRBJ2-5; TRBD2 might be the D (5 bases). Per the germline V gene, CDR1 is GTSNPN and CDR2 is SVGIG (reference sequence). CDR3 length: 14 amino acids. Trimming removed 4 bases at V and 2 bases at J, with 14 bases between. CDR3 residues: CAWTPYGIQETQYF. CDR3 nucleotides: TGTGCCTGGACCCCATACGGGATTCAAGAGACCCAGTACTTC.

The chain's CDR3 is CASSQSANQPQHF. The CDR3 DNA is TGCGCCAGCAGCCAATCCGCGAATCAGCCCCAGCATTTT. The gene calls are TRBV4-1 and TRBJ1-5; D is unclear. Deletions cut 2 bases from V and 4 bases from J, with 6 bases between. Looked up from germline, CDR1 is MGHRA and CDR2 is YSYEKL. This CDR3 comprises 13 residues.

Only a few counts were recorded for this clonotype. V is TRBV29-1 and J is TRBJ1-4; D is uncertain. This CDR3 spans 13 amino acids. The ends were cut back, 7 bases at V and 4 bases at J, with 13 bases in the middle. Germline CDR1 is SQVTM and CDR2 is ANQGSEA. CDR3 coding DNA: TGCAGCGCCGCCGACGGAGTTAATGAAAAACTGTTTTTT. Protein: CSAADGVNEKLFF.

This clonotype was recorded at least ten times. A read error may produce the germline difference seen at one junction end. The J gene is TRBJ1-3, the V gene TRBV9, with D perhaps matching TRBD1 (6 bases). The CDR3 contains 15 residues. From germline, CDR1 is SGDLS and CDR2 YYNGEE. CDR3 residues: CASNALGGAGNTIYF. Written as DNA, the CDR3 is TGTGCCAGCAATGCCCTGGGGGGGGCTGGCAACACCATATATTTT.

The V gene is TRBV29-1, the J gene TRBJ2-5, with D perhaps TRBD1 (6 bases). The germline CDR1 and CDR2 sequences are SQVTM and ANQGSEA. This CDR3 spans 12 amino acids. The V gene lost 3 bases and the J gene lost 9 bases, with 14 bases spanning the gap. The CDR3 is CSVDEGSGAQYF. CDR3 nucleotide sequence: TGCAGCGTTGACGAGGGCTCAGGGGCCCAGTACTTC.

The chain employs TRBV5-1 and TRBJ1-4; 8 bases are a match to TRBD1. V lost 3 bases and J lost 8; bases outside the gene matches: 9. Per the germline V gene, CDR1 is SGHRS and CDR2 is YFSETQ. The length of the CDR3 is 15 residues. The CDR3 coding sequence is TGCGCCAGCAGCTACTCCAGGGGGCTTAGAGAAAAACTGTTTTTT. Its protein is CASSYSRGLREKLFF.

This chain connects TRBV27 to TRBJ1-1; D may be TRBD1 (6 bases). The CDR3 contains 14 residues. Between the trimmed V and J ends, which lost 5 bases and 4 bases, there was a span of 14 bases. Per germline, CDR1 MNHEY and CDR2 SMNVEV (reference sequence). CDR3 amino acids: CASSGSDRTTEAFF. CDR3 in DNA: TGTGCCAGCAGTGGATCGGACAGAACCACTGAAGCTTTCTTT.

This clonotype has ten or more counts. The J gene is TRBJ1-1, the V gene TRBV6-2 or TRBV6-3; unclear D gene. There are 12 residues in the CDR3. V lost 6 bases and J 1 base, leaving 6 bases between the germline ends. The V gene's germline CDR1 is MNHEY and CDR2 SVGEGT. CDR3 in DNA: TGTGCCAGCAGCCGACAGAACACTGAAGCTTTCTTT. Its translation: CASSRQNTEAFF.